Below, one TCR beta chain is given with its context. Trimming stripped 2 bases from V and 5 bases from J, with 15 bases between. The CDR3 length is 14 residues. Looked up from germline, CDR1 is GTSNPN and CDR2 is SVGIG (reference sequence). The data belong to a study of T cell changes during pregnancy in multiple sclerosis. Assay used: immunoSEQ multiplex PCR; TCRdb lists only in-frame clones, some missing. The sample consists of tens of thousands of clones, 89% of them appearing once. V usage is TRBV30 and J usage is TRBJ2-5, with D possibly being TRBD2 (6 bases). The source is a female donor with multiple sclerosis, enrolled in a pregnancy study. The sample consisted of CD8+ T cells from peripheral blood mononuclear cells, taken in the second trimester of pregnancy. In DNA, the CDR3 is TGTGCCTGGAGTCTTACGGGGGAATGGGAGACCCAGTACTTC. This gives the protein CAWSLTGEWETQYF. The full variable domain, rest sourced from reference TRBV30 and TRBJ2-5, is SQTIHQWPATLVQPVGSPLSLECTVEGTSNPNLYWYRQAAGRGLQLLFYSVGIGQISSEVPQNLSASRPQDRQFILSSKKLLLSDSGFYLCAWSLTGEWETQYFGPGTRLLVL.